The rows below give T cell receptor beta chains drawn from one sample of a study of blood T cell repertoires in COVID-19. Only in-frame clones appear in the TCRdb table, and some are missing; sequencing was by immunoSEQ multiplex PCR. The table lists approximately 75,000 clones, about three quarters of them singletons. The sample was peripheral blood. The receptor source for this set is a woman aged 80 or older with active or convalescent COVID-19. Each CDR3 is given with its conserved first and last residue. Fields, in order: D gene, J gene, V gene, clone size, CDR3 protein, CDR3 DNA. A D gene is named only where the DNA matches it firmly. Clone size is not always given. Where it is, it says once, few, many or a class for expanded clones.

TRBD1 | TRBJ2-7 | TRBV7-2 | many | CASSSIPGTGVEQYF | TGTGCCAGCAGCTCTATACCCGGGACAGGGGTCGAGCAGTACTTC
- | TRBJ1-6 | TRBV9 | few | CASSVAGNSPLHF | TGTGCCAGCAGCGTAGCCGGGAATTCACCCCTCCACTTT
- | TRBJ1-2 | TRBV6-5 | - | CASSLEGGEVNYGYTF | TGTGCCAGCAGTTTGGAGGGGGGGGAGGTTAACTATGGCTACACCTTC
TRBD2 | TRBJ2-5 | TRBV5-1 | few | CASSLVGLAGVETQYF | TGCGCCAGCAGCTTGGTAGGCCTAGCGGGGGTAGAGACCCAGTACTTC
- | TRBJ1-5 | TRBV28 | few | CASSYQVQPQHF | TGTGCCAGCAGTTACCAGGTTCAGCCCCAGCATTTT
TRBD2 | TRBJ2-3 | TRBV7-9 | - | CASSRSGNTDTQYF | TGTGCCAGCAGCCGGAGCGGGAACACAGATACGCAGTATTTT
- | TRBJ1-6 | TRBV29-1 | - | CSVAEGSSYNSPLHF | TGCAGCGTTGCGGAGGGGAGCTCCTATAATTCACCCCTCCACTTT
- | TRBJ2-6 | TRBV6-5 | once | CASRPQVSGANVLTF | TGTGCCAGCAGGCCACAGGTCTCTGGGGCCAACGTCCTGACTTTC
- | TRBJ2-7 | TRBV5-1 | - | CASSLAQGIYEQYF | TGCGCCAGCAGCTTGGCACAGGGAATCTACGAGCAGTACTTC
TRBD1 | TRBJ1-6 | TRBV30 | few | CAWSLDRGHSPLHF | TGTGCCTGGAGTCTAGACAGGGGGCATTCACCCCTCCACTTT
TRBD1 | TRBJ2-2 | TRBV5-1 | few | CASSLGPGTGAGELFF | TGCGCCAGCAGCTTGGGTCCTGGGACAGGGGCCGGGGAGCTGTTTTTT
TRBD1 | TRBJ2-7 | TRBV19 | - | CASSKGQGTYEQYF | TGTGCCAGTAGTAAGGGACAGGGCACCTACGAGCAGTACTTC
TRBD2 | TRBJ2-2 | TRBV5-6 | few | CASTLGGGNTGELFF | TGTGCCAGCACCCTGGGGGGGGGTAACACCGGGGAGCTGTTTTTT
TRBD2 | TRBJ2-1 | TRBV5-8 | - | CASSLEAGGYNEQFF | TGTGCCAGCAGCTTGGAAGCGGGGGGGTACAATGAGCAGTTCTTC
- | TRBJ1-1 | TRBV7-9 | - | CASSPTGPEAFF | TGTGCCAGCAGTCCCACAGGGCCTGAAGCTTTCTTT
TRBD1 | TRBJ2-1 | TRBV5-1 | - | CASRGTGNNEQFF | TGCGCCAGCCGCGGGACAGGAAACAATGAGCAGTTCTTC
- | TRBJ1-1 | TRBV6-1 | - | CASSEADTNEAFF | TGTGCCAGCAGTGAAGCGGACACCAATGAAGCTTTCTTT
- | TRBJ2-2 | TRBV5-4 | - | CASSLDRAGELFF | TGTGCCAGCAGCTTGGATCGAGCCGGGGAGCTGTTTTTT
- | TRBJ2-3 | TRBV5-1 | - | CASSLSTGHTDTQYF | TGCGCCAGCAGCTTGTCTACAGGGCACACAGATACGCAGTATTTT
- | TRBJ1-1 | TRBV18 | few | CASSVESETNTEAFF | TGTGCCAGCTCAGTCGAGAGCGAGACTAACACTGAAGCTTTCTTT
TRBD2 | TRBJ2-7 | TRBV5-4 | few | CASSSTSGGTYEQYF | TGTGCCAGCAGCTCGACTAGCGGGGGAACCTACGAGCAGTACTTC
TRBD1 | TRBJ1-2 | TRBV28 | - | CASSSGTGDFNYGYTF | TGTGCCAGCAGTTCCGGGACAGGGGACTTTAACTATGGCTACACCTTC
- | TRBJ1-1 | TRBV7-9 | few | CASSLVPTGRNTEAFF | TGTGCCAGCAGCTTAGTCCCTACAGGGAGGAACACTGAAGCTTTCTTT
- | TRBJ1-6 | TRBV5-1 | - | CASSLESSYNSPLHF | TGCGCCAGCAGCTTGGAGAGCTCCTATAATTCACCCCTCCACTTT